This T cell receptor beta chain is from a study of vaccination effects on CD4 cells after COVID-19. Antigen-specific CD4+ T cells were expanded with viral peptide pools in the ViraFEST assay before sequencing. CD4+ T cells were isolated after less than 12 days of culture. Nobody among the vaccine recipients had prior SARS-CoV-2 infection (nucleocapsid antibodies were negative). Cultures used 2 million to 2.5 million PBMC per well, about 10 IU/ml IL-2 and 9.5 to 10 ug/ml peptides. Cells had half their medium changed to IL-2 medium on days 3 and 7. Points on this clone: Its antigen is undetermined.

Using immunoSEQ multiplex PCR, the repertoire was profiled, and TCRdb retains in-frame clones only, with some absent. This repertoire shows about 22,000 clones, around 74% found once; its top ten account for around 19%. Per germline, CDR1 MDHEN and CDR2 SYDVKM. The CDR3 is 14 amino acids. Trimming cost V 8 bases and J 4 bases, with 17 bases left between them. Sequenced here: CD4+ T cells from PBMCs cultured with HCoV-NL63 spike peptides, sampled before COVID-19 vaccination. The sequence was collected from a human donor who received a COVID-19 vaccine. The chain carries TRBV28 and TRBJ1-2; D is unclear. CDR3 in DNA: TGTGCCAGCGGATCAGGTCTCAGTCGCTATGGCTACACCTTC. Protein sequence: CASGSGLSRYGYTF.